This TCR beta chain was captured in a study of blood T cell repertoires in COVID-19. This CDR3 comprises 16 residues. The germline V gene has CDR1 KGHDR and CDR2 SFDVKD. The V gene end was trimmed by 3 bases and the J gene end by 5 bases; junction bases not matched to a gene: 4. Sequencing was performed with immunoSEQ multiplex PCR; in TCRdb, only in-frame clones are kept and a portion is missing. This sample has roughly 140,000 clones, with around 80% found just once. This TCR came from a man between 60 and 75 years old with acute or convalescent COVID-19. The sequenced sample was peripheral blood. The rearrangement links TRBV24-1 to TRBJ2-2, with 11 bases identical to TRBD2. The CDR3 is CATSDRLAGGTGELFF. The CDR3 nucleotides are TGTGCCACCAGTGATAGGCTAGCGGGAGGAACCGGGGAGCTGTTTTTT.